This passage covers 16 T cell receptor beta chains from one sample sequenced in a study of regulatory T cells in long-lasting Graves disease. The sample's time point: newly diagnosed GD, antithyroid drugs for less than 3 months. RNA from PBMCs was the source of the TCR library. Researchers made TCR beta libraries by using iRepertoire HTBI primers and running Arm-PCR on CDR3 regions. TCRdb independently ran MiXCR on the multiplex PCR reads; one entry per CDR3 protein. This table has 390,000 or so distinct CDR3 sequences, around 11% appearing once. The sample was also reused in another study, on T cells in Graves' hyperthyroidism and ophthalmopathy.

The specimen was peripheral blood mononuclear cells (PBMCs), collected at new diagnosis, from a patient treated with antithyroid drugs. These receptors were collected from a woman aged 18 to 35 with Graves disease.

To note about this clonotype: A much larger clone sits a single nucleotide away, making a read error possible. The chain carries TRBV7-2 and TRBJ2-3; D remains ambiguous. CDR1 and CDR2 from the germline V gene are SGHTA and FQGNSA. V was shortened by 2 bases and J by 3 bases, with 3 bases between the two germline ends. The CDR3 covers 12 residues. CDR3: CTSSLWTDTQYF. CDR3 bases: TGTACCAGCAGCTTATGGACAGATACGCAGTATTTT.

This clonotype was seen at least ten times. The chain's CDR3 is CASSLVGGLRETQYF. The CDR3 DNA reads TGCGCCAGCAGCTTGGTTGGGGGTCTACGAGAGACCCAGTACTTC. V is TRBV5-1 and J is TRBJ2-5; D might be TRBD1 or TRBD2, each matching 5 bases. V gave up 0 bases and J gave up 4 bases, with 13 bases separating them. Germline loops: CDR1 SGHRS, CDR2 YFSETQ. CDR3 length: 15 amino acids.

This clonotype came up many times. The chain recombines TRBV9 with TRBJ1-2; 7 bases fit TRBD1. The ends lost 3 bases at V and 3 bases at J; junction bases unmatched: 20. The CDR3 sequence is 19 residues long. The V gene's germline CDR1 is SGDLS and CDR2 YYNGEE. CDR3 coding DNA: TGTGCCAGCAGCGACTCCGCGGGGACAGCCTTTCCCCTATACTATGGCTACACCTTC. It encodes CASSDSAGTAFPLYYGYTF.

On this clonotype: One base away lies a much larger clone, so this may be a sequencing read error. The chain uses TRBV27 and TRBJ2-1; either TRBD1 or TRBD2 may fit D (5 bases each). CDR3 size: 15 residues. Germline loops: CDR1 MNHEY, CDR2 SMNVEV (reference sequence). Trimming cost V 0 bases and J 6 bases, with 12 bases left between them. The CDR3: CASSLSRGAFNEQFF. CDR3 nucleotide sequence: TGTGCCAGCAGTTTATCTAGAGGGGCCTTCAATGAGCAGTTCTTC.

This clonotype was picked up a small number of times. V gene TRBV20-1 combines with J gene TRBJ1-2, with 7 bases matching TRBD1. Germline V lookup: CDR1 DFQATT, CDR2 SNEGSKA (reference sequence). The CDR3 length is 11 residues. The CDR3 reads CSRRQGYGYTF. Here the CDR3 DNA reads TGCAGCCGTAGACAGGGCTATGGCTACACCTTC.

This clonotype came up many times. The rearrangement joins TRBV6-1 to TRBJ2-1; 8 nucleotides line up with TRBD2. V lost 4 bases, J lost 0 bases, and 11 bases stayed unmatched. The CDR3 covers 18 residues. The germline CDR1 and CDR2 sequences are MNHNS and SASEGT. The CDR3 loop reads CASSASGLAETSYNEQFF. The CDR3 DNA follows: TGTGCCAGCAGTGCCTCCGGACTAGCAGAAACCTCCTACAATGAGCAGTTCTTC.

This clonotype was seen ten or more times. The chain employs TRBV19 and TRBJ1-1; TRBD1 is a possible D gene (6 bases). From germline, CDR1 is LNHDA and CDR2 SQIVND (reference sequence). The CDR3 spans 13 residues. V was shortened by 8 bases and J by 0 bases, with 10 bases between the two germline ends. This CDR3 reads CASQGFMNTEAFF. DNA for the CDR3: TGTGCCAGTCAGGGGTTCATGAACACTGAAGCTTTCTTT.

This clonotype was recorded at least ten times. This chain connects TRBV5-6 to TRBJ2-3, with 9 positions matching TRBD1. CDR3 length: 16 residues. Germline CDR1 reads SGHDT; CDR2 reads YYEEEE. Trimming took 4 bases from V and 4 from J; bases not matched to a gene: 10. The CDR3: CASSEYRGPVADTQYF. CDR3 nucleotides: TGTGCCAGCAGCGAATACAGGGGGCCGGTGGCAGATACGCAGTATTTT.

This clonotype turned up a few times. The chain is built from TRBV19 and TRBJ1-1, with a tentative D call TRBD1 (5 bases). The CDR3 runs to 17 residues. Germline V gene data show CDR1 as LNHDA and CDR2 as SQIVND (reference sequence). Trimming pared 3 bases from V and 4 bases from J, leaving 21 bases between. The CDR3 DNA sequence: TGTGCCAGTAGTATGGGGGTCGCCAGTGCCTTAGGCACTGAAGCTTTCTTT. It specifies CASSMGVASALGTEAFF. Drawing the rest from reference TRBV19 and TRBJ1-1, the complete variable domain is DGGITQSPKYLFRKEGQNVTLSCEQNLNHDAMYWYRQDPGQGLRLIYYSQIVNDFQKGDIAEGYSVSREKKESFPLTVTSAQKNPTAFYLCASSMGVASALGTEAFFGQGTRLTVV.

This clonotype was counted ten times or more. This sequence joins TRBV29-1 and TRBJ1-1; 8 bases agree with TRBD1. The germline gives CDR1 SQVTM, CDR2 ANQGSEA. This CDR3 contains 12 residues. J was trimmed by 3 bases and V by 6 bases; bases with no gene match: 3. CDR3 nucleotides: TGCAGCGTAGACAGGGGCTACACTGAAGCTTTCTTT. Translation gives CSVDRGYTEAFF.

This clonotype was counted many times. V is TRBV27 and J is TRBJ1-2; D ambiguous. The germline V and J ends were trimmed by 6 bases and 10 bases, with 21 bases remaining between them. Per germline, CDR1 MNHEY and CDR2 SMNVEV (reference sequence). The CDR3 covers 14 residues. Written as DNA, the CDR3 is TGTGCCAGCAGCCGCTGGGGTCGCCGATCAGACTACACCTTC. It is translated as CASSRWGRRSDYTF.

In the case of this clonotype: At one boundary the junction diverges from the germline segment, which might be a read error. The chain is built from TRBV7-2 and TRBJ1-1; no definite D call. The CDR3 is 11 amino acids. Germline lookup yields CDR1 SGHTA and CDR2 FQGNSA. DNA for the CDR3: TGTGCCAGCAGCTTAGGGGTGTGGCAGGTCTTT. Translation: CASSLGVWQVF. Combining the CDR3 with reference TRBV7-2 and TRBJ1-1 gives the whole variable domain GAGVSQSPSNKVTEKGKDVELRCDPISGHTALYWYRQSLGQGLEFLIYFQGNSAPDKSGLPSDRFSAERTGGSVSTLTIQRTQQEDSAVYLCASSLGVWQVFGQGTRLTVV.

This clonotype was observed at least ten times. This chain joins TRBV30 and TRBJ1-1; 10 positions match TRBD1. Germline V lookup: CDR1 GTSNPN, CDR2 SVGIG (reference sequence). This CDR3 region has 19 residues. Trimming cost V 5 bases and J 0 bases; bases outside gene matches: 18. DNA for the CDR3: TGTGCCTGGCGTCGCCCCGACAGGGGGCTATATTGGGTGAACACTGAAGCTTTCTTT. Residues: CAWRRPDRGLYWVNTEAFF.

Ten or more counts support this clonotype. This chain joins TRBV10-1 and TRBJ2-1; TRBD1 matches 7 bases. CDR1 is WNHNN and CDR2 is SYGVQD in the germline V gene (reference sequence). This CDR3 comprises 17 residues. V gave up 0 bases and J gave up 3 bases; unmatched junction bases: 8. CDR3 amino acids: CASSESRGTVNYNEQFF. CDR3 in DNA: TGCGCCAGCAGTGAGTCTAGGGGGACAGTCAACTACAATGAGCAGTTCTTC.

The V call is TRBV29-1, the J call TRBJ2-3; D possibly corresponds to TRBD1 (5 bases). Germline lookup yields CDR1 SQVTM and CDR2 ANQGSEA. This CDR3 region has 13 residues. The V end lost 0 bases, the J end lost 11 bases, and 15 bases lay between the germline ends. The CDR3 loop is CSVEERQGNGQYF. In DNA form, the CDR3 reads TGCAGCGTTGAAGAACGCCAGGGAAACGGGCAGTATTTT.

This clonotype occurred many times. The chain uses TRBV13 and TRBJ1-4; 7 bases map to TRBD1. CDR3 size: 14 residues. Germline loops: CDR1 PRHDT, CDR2 FYEKMQ (reference sequence). Trimming at V came to 5 bases and at J to 5 bases, leaving 5 bases not matched to a gene. CDR3 in DNA: TGTGCCAGCAGCCGGGACAGTAGGAATGAAAAACTGTTTTTT. This gives the protein CASSRDSRNEKLFF.